This record concerns one T cell receptor beta chain sequence. Its antigen is undetermined. It was with unique molecular identifiers that the TCRbeta library was prepared. In TCRdb, the PCR reads were re-called with MiXCR into one record per CDR3 protein. The data hold 500,000 to 750,000 distinct CDR3 sequences, with about a quarter observed a single time. The record originates from a study of T-cell reconstitution after alpha-beta-depleted transplantation in children. Study-level results: Several hundred rapidly expanded clones from non-depleted graft cells reportedly supplied alpha-beta T cells about two months post-transplant. T-cell counts and diversity were attributed mostly to newly produced T cells one year after transplant. Diversity of TCRbeta at day 60 was high in some patients, arising from surviving recipient T cells and thymic progenitors.

This material consisted of PBMCs, taken before TCRalphabeta/CD19-depleted stem cell transplant. The sequence was obtained from a boy in the first two years of life with Wiskott-Aldrich syndrome, due to receive a stem cell transplant.

CDR3 residues: CASSARYFTDTQYF. CDR3 in DNA: TGTGCCAGCAGCGCTAGGTATTTCACAGATACGCAGTATTTT. The chain combines TRBV2 with TRBJ2-3, with D hard to call. The V gene's germline CDR1 is SNHLY and CDR2 FYNNEI. Trimming took 6 bases from V and 2 from J, leaving 12 bases between them. The CDR3 totals 14 residues.